The T cell receptor (beta chain) described here comes from a study of blood T cell repertoires in COVID-19. Study-wide context: Spain, Italy and the United States supplied samples that represented acute and convalescent COVID-19. Sources were T cells, B-cell-depleted T cells, or PBMCs; the material itself was cDNA or gDNA.

The CDR3 has 15 residues. Deletions cut 0 bases from V and 2 bases from J, with 10 bases between. The germline V gene encodes CDR1 SGHVS and CDR2 FQNEAQ. In the authors' methods: Reference gene primer amplification gave estimated nucleated cell counts. Clones were sequenced by immunoSEQ multiplex PCR, and TCRdb holds only the in-frame ones, with some missing. The DNA was the basis for D and trimming; V, J and clone size are from that table. The sample has fewer than 300,000 clones, about 88% seen once. The chain combines TRBV7-8 with TRBJ1-2, with TRBD1 as a possible D gene (6 bases). The TCR comes from a man between 60 and 70 years old who had recovered from COVID-19. Sequenced input: peripheral blood. Written as DNA, the CDR3 is TGTGCCAGCAGCTTAGCCAGGGGAACGAACTATGGCTACACCTTC. It yields the protein CASSLARGTNYGYTF.